This TCR beta chain is from a study of glioma-infiltrating T cells. This CDR3 spans 13 amino acids. Germline V gene lookup returns CDR1 LNHDA and CDR2 SQIVND (reference sequence). Deletions cut 7 bases from V and 3 bases from J, with 10 bases between. Notes on the study in general: Gliomas, especially low-grade, showed above-expected tissue-blood divergence; non-neoplastic patients showed below. Very few CDR3 sequences were shared between tissue and blood.

Amplification of TCR alpha and beta CDR3 regions from RNA used iRepertoire nested multiplex PCR. Tissue mRNA or PBMC total RNA, roughly 100-400 ng, went into one-step reverse transcription and amplification. TCRdb reprocessed the multiplex PCR reads via MiXCR and lists one record per CDR3 protein. The sample holds about 140,000 distinct CDR3 sequences, more than 35% seen once. With respect to this clonotype: The antigen is not known.

Sequenced input: glioma tissue, nonneoplastic brain tissue, or PBMCs (not recorded which). The chain recombines TRBV19 with TRBJ1-5, with a tentative D call TRBD1 (5 bases). The sequence came from a human donor with low-grade glioma or glioblastoma, undergoing nonglioma brain surgery, or in good health (not recorded which). The CDR3 region is CASKDTHNQPQHF. CDR3 bases: TGTGCCAGTAAGGACACCCACAATCAGCCCCAGCATTTT. The full variable domain, in which reference TRBV19 and TRBJ1-5 provide the parts outside the CDR3, is DGGITQSPKYLFRKEGQNVTLSCEQNLNHDAMYWYRQDPGQGLRLIYYSQIVNDFQKGDIAEGYSVSREKKESFPLTVTSAQKNPTAFYLCASKDTHNQPQHFGDGTRLSIL.